This T cell receptor (beta chain) is from a study of blood T cell repertoires in COVID-19. Study-wide background: PBMCs, B-cell-depleted T cells, or T cells provided the cDNA or gDNA that made up the material.

CDR1 is MNHEY, CDR2 SVGEGT, per germline. The CDR3 has 14 amino acids. V was pared by 4 bases and J by 5 bases, with 14 bases between. This clone came up once. Followed longitudinally, the Seattle patients had been enrolled during active infection. Sequenced by immunoSEQ multiplex PCR; TCRdb stores in-frame clones only, minus some. The sample includes some 220,000 clones, approximately 85% of them seen just once. This clonotype was obtained from a woman aged 65 to 85 with COVID-19, enrolled during active disease. Sequencing was done on a sample of peripheral blood. The chain joins TRBV6-2 or TRBV6-3 to TRBJ1-2; D is ambiguous. This chain's CDR3 is CASSFHDTNYGYTF. The DNA for the CDR3 is TGTGCCAGCAGTTTCCACGACACCAATTATGGCTACACCTTC.